A single count supports the clone carrying this TCR beta chain. CDR1 is MNHEY, CDR2 SMNVEV, per germline (reference sequence). This CDR3 is 13 amino acids long. V lost 6 bases and J lost 2, with 10 bases in between. The sample is drawn from a study of T cell changes during pregnancy in multiple sclerosis. TCRdb keeps only in-frame clones here, not all; method: immunoSEQ multiplex PCR. The sample holds about 41,000 clones; 80% to 90% are singletons and the top ten take 0.5% to 0.65%. The TCR originated in a female donor with multiple sclerosis, enrolled in a pregnancy study. The genes are TRBV27 and TRBJ1-2; possibly TRBD1 for D (6 bases). This sample comprised CD4+ T cells from peripheral blood mononuclear cells, obtained in the first trimester of pregnancy. CDR3 amino acids: CASRGQPNYGYTF. DNA of the CDR3: TGTGCCAGCAGAGGACAGCCAAACTATGGCTACACCTTC.